This TCR beta chain derives from a study of blood T cell repertoires in COVID-19. About the study: Samples representing acute and convalescent COVID-19 were sourced from the United States, Italy and Spain. T cells, B-cell-depleted T cells, or PBMCs supplied cDNA or gDNA.

In the authors' workflow: It was from reference gene primer amplification that nucleated cell counts were estimated. Some clones are missing from TCRdb's copy, which holds only in-frame ones; the method was immunoSEQ multiplex PCR. For V, J and clone size, that table is used; D and trimming come from the DNA. The data show over 30,000 clones, about 74% seen once. The V and J ends lost 6 bases and 5 bases, in that order; junction bases with no gene match: 18. The CDR3 runs 17 residues. Germline V gene lookup returns CDR1 MDHEN and CDR2 SYDVKM. Sequencing was performed on peripheral blood. The rearrangement links TRBV28 to TRBJ2-5, with TRBD1 matching 7 bases. The TCR comes from a human donor in a cohort sampled during active COVID-19. The CDR3 sequence is CASSPFPRTGAPETQYF. The CDR3 nucleotides read TGTGCCAGCAGCCCCTTCCCCCGGACAGGTGCCCCGGAGACCCAGTACTTC.